These T cell receptor beta chains were read from a single sample in a study of blood T cells in healthy people across ages. TCRdb itself ran the 5' RACE reads through MiXCR, one entry per CDR3 protein. This table holds 1.5 million or so distinct CDR3 sequences, approximately 40% found once. Material for sequencing was blood. The receptors originated from a woman aged 18-30 years in good health. Both conserved end residues are part of each CDR3.

len: 17; v_gene: TRBV2; j_gene: TRBJ2-4; CDR3aa: CASRAMTSGLTKNIQYF
len: 17; v_gene: TRBV6-1; j_gene: TRBJ2-3; CDR3aa: CASSRGGLAPLTDTQYF
len: 17; v_gene: TRBV4-1; j_gene: -; CDR3aa: CASSHPFGGQGTYEQYF
len: 14; v_gene: TRBV15; j_gene: TRBJ2-5; CDR3aa: CATSRVANQETQYF
len: 13; v_gene: TRBV20-1; j_gene: TRBJ2-3; CDR3aa: CSALYASADTQYF
len: 14; v_gene: TRBV11-2; j_gene: TRBJ2-1; CDR3aa: CASWGRVSYNEQFF
len: 13; v_gene: TRBV10-1; j_gene: TRBJ2-7; CDR3aa: CASSEGFSSEQYF
len: 15; v_gene: TRBV6-5; j_gene: TRBJ2-7; CDR3aa: CASSYSGLPPYEQYF
len: 17; v_gene: TRBV4-1; j_gene: TRBJ2-5; CDR3aa: CASSQSDLAGVDETQYF
len: 13; v_gene: TRBV6-2/TRBV6-3; j_gene: TRBJ2-3; CDR3aa: CASSSLITDTQYF
len: 15; v_gene: TRBV20-1; j_gene: TRBJ2-5; CDR3aa: CSGRRGGGKYNEQYF
len: 14; v_gene: TRBV14; j_gene: TRBJ1-2; CDR3aa: CASSLTGKGSGYTF
len: 9; v_gene: TRBV29-1; j_gene: TRBJ2-1; CDR3aa: CSVGGFEFF
len: 15; v_gene: TRBV6-5; j_gene: TRBJ2-7; CDR3aa: CASSSFLAGAYEQYF
len: 15; v_gene: TRBV2; j_gene: TRBJ2-2; CDR3aa: CASSGGVLNTGELFF
len: 11; v_gene: TRBV6-1; j_gene: TRBJ2-3; CDR3aa: CASRGANTQYF
len: 14; v_gene: TRBV10-3; j_gene: TRBJ2-7; CDR3aa: CAISGGTGYYEQYF
len: 14; v_gene: TRBV19; j_gene: TRBJ2-3; CDR3aa: CASGTSGSTDTQYF
len: 15; v_gene: TRBV2; j_gene: TRBJ2-3; CDR3aa: CASRSGLAGTDTQYF
len: 13; v_gene: TRBV6-1; j_gene: TRBJ1-2; CDR3aa: CASSEVADYGYTF
len: 15; v_gene: TRBV6-5; j_gene: TRBJ2-1; CDR3aa: CASWEGGLVGGEQFF
len: 15; v_gene: TRBV13; j_gene: TRBJ2-2; CDR3aa: CASSLEGVDTGELFF
len: 14; v_gene: TRBV5-8; j_gene: TRBJ2-1; CDR3aa: CASSQRGQSNEQFF
len: 19; v_gene: TRBV27; j_gene: -; CDR3aa: CASSLAPGLAGGGTNIQYF
len: 12; v_gene: TRBV20-1; j_gene: TRBJ2-5; CDR3aa: CSVPRLPETQYF
len: 15; v_gene: TRBV7-2; j_gene: TRBJ1-1; CDR3aa: CASSLGGKKNTEAFF
len: 17; v_gene: TRBV20-1; j_gene: TRBJ1-6; CDR3aa: CSARVLGNSLMDSPLHF
len: 14; v_gene: TRBV3-1; j_gene: TRBJ1-2; CDR3aa: CASSQSGTPRGYTF
len: 14; v_gene: TRBV19; j_gene: TRBJ1-5; CDR3aa: CASQAQNSNQPQHF
len: 17; v_gene: TRBV27; j_gene: TRBJ2-3; CDR3aa: CTSSPTGVPRRTDTQYF
len: 15; v_gene: TRBV7-6; j_gene: TRBJ2-3; CDR3aa: CASSLEAPPTDTQYF
len: 17; v_gene: TRBV6-7; j_gene: TRBJ2-7; CDR3aa: CASSYELPYSDCYEQYF
len: 15; v_gene: TRBV20-1; j_gene: TRBJ2-2; CDR3aa: CSATRTEPNTGELFF
len: 14; v_gene: TRBV12-3/TRBV12-4; j_gene: TRBJ2-5; CDR3aa: CASSPSGLSSLQYF